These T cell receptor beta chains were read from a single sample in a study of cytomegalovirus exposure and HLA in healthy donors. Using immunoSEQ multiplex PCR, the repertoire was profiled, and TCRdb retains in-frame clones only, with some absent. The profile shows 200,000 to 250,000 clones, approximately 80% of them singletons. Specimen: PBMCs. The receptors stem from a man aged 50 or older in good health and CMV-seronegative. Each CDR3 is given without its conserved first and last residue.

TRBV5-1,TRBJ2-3,ASSSSLAGASYTDTQY
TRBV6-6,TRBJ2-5,ASSRPAETQY
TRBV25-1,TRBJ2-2,ASSALGARSGELF
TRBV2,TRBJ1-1,ASSEALAPRDTEAF
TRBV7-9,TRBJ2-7,ASRPGTGGTYEQY
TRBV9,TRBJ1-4,ASSVVPGSEKLF
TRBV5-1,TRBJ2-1,ASSLAPDISYNEQF
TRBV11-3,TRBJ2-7,ASSRTGGREQY
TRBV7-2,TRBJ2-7,ASSLLTPVYEQY
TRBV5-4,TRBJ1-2,ASSLGGSYGYT
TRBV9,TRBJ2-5,ASSVGEQNQETQY
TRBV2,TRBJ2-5,ASNRDSRETQY
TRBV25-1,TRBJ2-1,ATAGQAYNEQF
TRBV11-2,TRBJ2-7,ASSLDGTGGSEQY
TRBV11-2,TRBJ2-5,ASSLRGKYETQY
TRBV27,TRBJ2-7,ASRLAGPTYEQY
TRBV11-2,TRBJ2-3,ASSPSGTSTDTQY
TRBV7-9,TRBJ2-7,ASSEREITYEQY
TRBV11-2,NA,ASSWDRPYEQY
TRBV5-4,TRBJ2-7,ASSSIGEPGEQY
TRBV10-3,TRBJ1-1,AIGAVRNTEAF
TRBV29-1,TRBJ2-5,SVVWTVGRGETQY
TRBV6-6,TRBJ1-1,ASSPLRAGRGLAF
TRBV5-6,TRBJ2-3,ASSLDRGVTDTQY
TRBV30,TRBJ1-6,ACRQEANNSPLH
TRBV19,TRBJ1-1,ASRGGGAGTEAF
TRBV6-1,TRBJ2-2,ASGRQGAYTGELF
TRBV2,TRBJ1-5,ASSRQGLSNQPQH
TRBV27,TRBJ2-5,ASSPGMGGRETQY
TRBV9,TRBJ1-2,ASSGEGSEYGYT
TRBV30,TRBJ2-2,AWDRENTGELF
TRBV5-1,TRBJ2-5,ASRGSGGETQY
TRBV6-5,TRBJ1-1,ASSYERGNTEAF
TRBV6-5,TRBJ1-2,ASSYATGYNYGYT
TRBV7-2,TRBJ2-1,ASSVGLAAPNEQF
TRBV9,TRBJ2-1,ASSGGTSGIREQF
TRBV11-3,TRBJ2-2,ASSLGGTSDAGELF
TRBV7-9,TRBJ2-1,ASSTGQSRHEQF
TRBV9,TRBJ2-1,ASSVGDPAGYEQF
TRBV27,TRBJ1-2,ASRYRDRGYGYT
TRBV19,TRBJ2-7,ASSGLGVREQY
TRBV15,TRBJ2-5,ATSRGPNRDETQY